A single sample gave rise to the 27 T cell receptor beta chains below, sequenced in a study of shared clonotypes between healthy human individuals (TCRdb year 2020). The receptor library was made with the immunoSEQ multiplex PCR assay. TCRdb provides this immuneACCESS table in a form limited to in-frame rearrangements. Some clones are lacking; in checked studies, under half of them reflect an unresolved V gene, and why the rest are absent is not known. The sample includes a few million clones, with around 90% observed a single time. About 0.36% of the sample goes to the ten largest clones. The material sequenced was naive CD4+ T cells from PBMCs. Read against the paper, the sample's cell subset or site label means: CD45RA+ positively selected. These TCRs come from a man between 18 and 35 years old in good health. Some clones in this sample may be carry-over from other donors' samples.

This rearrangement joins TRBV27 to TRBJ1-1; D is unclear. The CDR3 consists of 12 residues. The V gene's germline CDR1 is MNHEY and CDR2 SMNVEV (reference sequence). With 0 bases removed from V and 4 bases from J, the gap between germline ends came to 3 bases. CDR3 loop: CASSLSATEAFF. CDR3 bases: TGTGCCAGCAGTTTATCTGCCACTGAAGCTTTCTTT.

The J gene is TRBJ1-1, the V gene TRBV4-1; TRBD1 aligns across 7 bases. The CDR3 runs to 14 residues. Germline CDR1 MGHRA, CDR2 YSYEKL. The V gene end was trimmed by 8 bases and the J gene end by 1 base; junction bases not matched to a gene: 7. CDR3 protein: CASRRGRENTEAFF. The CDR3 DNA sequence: TGCGCCAGCCGGAGGGGGCGGGAGAACACTGAAGCTTTCTTT.

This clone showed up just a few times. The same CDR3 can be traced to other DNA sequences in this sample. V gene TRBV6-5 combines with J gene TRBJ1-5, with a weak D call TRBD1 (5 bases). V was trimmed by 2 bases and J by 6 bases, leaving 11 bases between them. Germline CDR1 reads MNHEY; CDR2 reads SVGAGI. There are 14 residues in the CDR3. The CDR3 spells CASSYGQGGQPQHF. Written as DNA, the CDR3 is TGTGCCAGCAGTTACGGGCAGGGTGGTCAGCCCCAGCATTTT.

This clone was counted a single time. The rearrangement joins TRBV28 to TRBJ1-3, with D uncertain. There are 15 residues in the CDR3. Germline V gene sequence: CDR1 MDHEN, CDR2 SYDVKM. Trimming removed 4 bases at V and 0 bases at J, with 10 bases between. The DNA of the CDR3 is TGTGCCAGCAGTTCACCAGAAATCTCTGGAAACACCATATATTTT. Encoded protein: CASSSPEISGNTIYF.

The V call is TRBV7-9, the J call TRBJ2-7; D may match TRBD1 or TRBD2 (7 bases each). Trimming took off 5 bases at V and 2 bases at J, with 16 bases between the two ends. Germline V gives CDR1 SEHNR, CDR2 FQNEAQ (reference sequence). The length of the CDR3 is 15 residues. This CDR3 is CASSPPGGDTYEQYF. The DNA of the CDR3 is TGTGCCAGCAGCCCCCCAGGGGGGGATACCTACGAGCAGTACTTC.

The CDR3 DNA follows: TGCGCCAGCAGCTTGGGGCAGGCATCGGAGACCCAGTACTTC. Protein sequence: CASSLGQASETQYF. The genes are TRBV5-1 and TRBJ2-5; D remains ambiguous. The CDR3 is 14 residues long. Trimming left V 0 bases short and J 5 bases short, with 11 bases between. The germline V gene has CDR1 SGHRS and CDR2 YFSETQ.

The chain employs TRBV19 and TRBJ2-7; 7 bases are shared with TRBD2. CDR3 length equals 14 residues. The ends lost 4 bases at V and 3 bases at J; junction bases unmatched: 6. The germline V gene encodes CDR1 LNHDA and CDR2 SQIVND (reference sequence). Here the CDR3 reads CASSTGAGIYEQYF. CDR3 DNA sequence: TGTGCCAGTAGTACGGGAGCGGGAATCTACGAGCAGTACTTC.

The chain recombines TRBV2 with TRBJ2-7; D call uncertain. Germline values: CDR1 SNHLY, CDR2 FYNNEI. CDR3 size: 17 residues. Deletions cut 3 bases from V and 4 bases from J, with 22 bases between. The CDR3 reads CASSDTINWQVTYEQYF. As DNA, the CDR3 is TGTGCCAGCAGTGATACGATAAATTGGCAGGTGACGTACGAGCAGTACTTC.

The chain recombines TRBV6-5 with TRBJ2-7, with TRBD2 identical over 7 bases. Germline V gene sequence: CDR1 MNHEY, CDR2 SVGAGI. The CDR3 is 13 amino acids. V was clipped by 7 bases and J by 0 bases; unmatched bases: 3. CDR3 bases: TGTGCCAGCAAGGAGCGGGACTCCTACGAGCAGTACTTC. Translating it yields CASKERDSYEQYF.

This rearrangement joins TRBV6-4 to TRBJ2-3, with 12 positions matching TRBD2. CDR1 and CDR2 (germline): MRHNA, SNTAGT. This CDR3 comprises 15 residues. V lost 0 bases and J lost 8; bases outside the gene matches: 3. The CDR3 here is CASSDSSSGRGTQYF. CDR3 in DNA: TGTGCCAGCAGTGACTCGTCTAGCGGGAGGGGTACGCAGTATTTT.

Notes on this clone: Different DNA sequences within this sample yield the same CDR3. The CDR3 spells CASSFRVNQPQHF. The CDR3 DNA reads as TGTGCCAGCAGTTTCAGGGTTAATCAGCCCCAGCATTTT. This chain joins TRBV28 and TRBJ1-5; D is possibly TRBD1 (5 bases). Trimming pared 3 bases from V and 4 bases from J, leaving 7 bases between. Germline V lookup: CDR1 MDHEN, CDR2 SYDVKM. The CDR3 is 13 residues long.

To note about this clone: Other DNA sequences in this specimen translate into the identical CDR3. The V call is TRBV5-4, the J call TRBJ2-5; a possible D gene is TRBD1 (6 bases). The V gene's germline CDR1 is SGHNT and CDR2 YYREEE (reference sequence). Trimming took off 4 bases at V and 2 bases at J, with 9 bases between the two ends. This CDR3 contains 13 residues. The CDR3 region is CASSVDRQETQYF. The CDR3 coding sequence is TGTGCCAGCAGCGTTGACAGGCAAGAGACCCAGTACTTC.

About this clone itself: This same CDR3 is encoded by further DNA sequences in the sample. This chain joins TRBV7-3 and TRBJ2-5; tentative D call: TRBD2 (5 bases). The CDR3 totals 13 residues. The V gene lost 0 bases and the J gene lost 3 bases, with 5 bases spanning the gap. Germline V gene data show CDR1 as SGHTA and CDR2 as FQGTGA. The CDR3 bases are TGTGCCAGCAGCTTAACGCGGGAAGAGACCCAGTACTTC. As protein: CASSLTREETQYF. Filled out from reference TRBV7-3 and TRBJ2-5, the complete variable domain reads GAGVSQTPSNKVTEKGKYVELRCDPISGHTALYWYRQSLGQGPEFLIYFQGTGAADDSGLPNDRFFAVRPEGSVSTLKIQRTERGDSAVYLCASSLTREETQYFGPGTRLLVL.

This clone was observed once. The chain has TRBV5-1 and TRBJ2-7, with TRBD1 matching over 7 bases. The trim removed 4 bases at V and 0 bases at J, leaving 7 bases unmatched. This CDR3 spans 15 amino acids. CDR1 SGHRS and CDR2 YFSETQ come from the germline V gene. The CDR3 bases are TGCGCCAGCAGCGCCGGGACAGCTACCTCCTACGAGCAGTACTTC. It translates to CASSAGTATSYEQYF.

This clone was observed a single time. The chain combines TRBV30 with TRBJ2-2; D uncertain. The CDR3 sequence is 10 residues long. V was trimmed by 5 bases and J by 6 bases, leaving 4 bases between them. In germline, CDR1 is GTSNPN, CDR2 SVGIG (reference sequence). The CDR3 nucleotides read TGTGCCTGGTTGGCCGGGGAGCTGTTTTTT. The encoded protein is CAWLAGELFF.

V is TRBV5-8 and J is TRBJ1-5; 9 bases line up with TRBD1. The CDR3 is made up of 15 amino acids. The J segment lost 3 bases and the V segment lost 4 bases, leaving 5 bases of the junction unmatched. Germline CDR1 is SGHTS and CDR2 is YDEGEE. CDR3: CASSRGQGLNQPQHF. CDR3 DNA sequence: TGTGCCAGCAGCCGGGGACAGGGCCTCAATCAGCCCCAGCATTTT.

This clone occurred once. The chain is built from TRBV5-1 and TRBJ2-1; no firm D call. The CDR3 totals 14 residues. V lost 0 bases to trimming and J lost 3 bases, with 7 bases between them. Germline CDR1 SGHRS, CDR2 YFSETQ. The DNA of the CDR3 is TGCGCCAGCAGCTTGGATTCAAACTACAATGAGCAGTTCTTC. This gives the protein CASSLDSNYNEQFF.

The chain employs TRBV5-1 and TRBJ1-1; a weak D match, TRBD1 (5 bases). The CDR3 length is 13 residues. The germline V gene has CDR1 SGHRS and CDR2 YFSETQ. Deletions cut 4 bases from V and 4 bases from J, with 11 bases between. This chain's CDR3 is CASSPGGITEAFF. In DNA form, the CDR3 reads TGCGCCAGCAGCCCGGGGGGGATCACTGAAGCTTTCTTT. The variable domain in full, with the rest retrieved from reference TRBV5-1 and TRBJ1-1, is KAGVTQTPRYLIKTRGQQVTLSCSPISGHRSVSWYQQTPGQGLQFLFEYFSETQRNKGNFPGRFSGRQFSNSRSEMNVSTLELGDSALYLCASSPGGITEAFFGQGTRLTVV.

CDR3 sequence: CASSPWREGPGEQYF. CDR3 in DNA: TGTGCCAGCAGCCCATGGCGGGAGGGCCCCGGGGAGCAGTACTTC. The chain recombines TRBV7-2 with TRBJ2-7; the match to TRBD2 covers 9 bases. This CDR3 contains 15 residues. Trimming took 5 bases from V and 7 from J; bases not matched to a gene: 12. The germline V gene has CDR1 SGHTA and CDR2 FQGNSA.

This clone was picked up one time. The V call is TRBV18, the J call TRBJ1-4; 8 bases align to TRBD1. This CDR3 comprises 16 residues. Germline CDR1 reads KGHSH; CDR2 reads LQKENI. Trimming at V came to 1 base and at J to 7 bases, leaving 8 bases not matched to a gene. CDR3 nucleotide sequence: TGTGCCAGCTCACCACGGTCCGACAGGGGAAGTGAAAAACTGTTTTTT. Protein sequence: CASSPRSDRGSEKLFF. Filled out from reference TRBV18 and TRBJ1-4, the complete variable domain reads NAGVMQNPRHLVRRRGQEARLRCSPMKGHSHVYWYRQLPEEGLKFMVYLQKENIIDESGMPKERFSAEFPKEGPSILRIQQVVRGDSAAYFCASSPRSDRGSEKLFFGSGTQLSVL.

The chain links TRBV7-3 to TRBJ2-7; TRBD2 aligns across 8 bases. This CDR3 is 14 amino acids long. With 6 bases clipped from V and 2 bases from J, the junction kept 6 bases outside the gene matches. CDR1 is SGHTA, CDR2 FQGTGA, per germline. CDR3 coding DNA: TGTGCCAGCAGTAAAATGGGACTAGCCTACGAGCAGTACTTC. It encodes CASSKMGLAYEQYF.

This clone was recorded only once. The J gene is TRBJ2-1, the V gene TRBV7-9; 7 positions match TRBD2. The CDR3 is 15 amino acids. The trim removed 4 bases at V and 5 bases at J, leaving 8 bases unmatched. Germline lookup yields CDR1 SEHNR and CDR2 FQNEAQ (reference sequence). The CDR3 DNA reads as TGTGCCAGCAGCTCGCTAGCGGACTCACACAATGAGCAGTTCTTC. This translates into CASSSLADSHNEQFF.

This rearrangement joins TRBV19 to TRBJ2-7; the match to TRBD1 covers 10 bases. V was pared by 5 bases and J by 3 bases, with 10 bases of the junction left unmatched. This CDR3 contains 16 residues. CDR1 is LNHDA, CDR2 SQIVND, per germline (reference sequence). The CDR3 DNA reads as TGTGCCAGTAGTTCGAGCCCGGGACAGGGGTACTACGAGCAGTACTTC. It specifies CASSSSPGQGYYEQYF.

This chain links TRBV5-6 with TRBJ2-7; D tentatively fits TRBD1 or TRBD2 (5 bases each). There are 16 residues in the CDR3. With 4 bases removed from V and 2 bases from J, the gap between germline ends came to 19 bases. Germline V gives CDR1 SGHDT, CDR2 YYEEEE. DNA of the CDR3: TGTGCCAGCAGCCCGGAGGTGGCAGGGCCGACCTACGAGCAGTACTTC. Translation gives CASSPEVAGPTYEQYF.

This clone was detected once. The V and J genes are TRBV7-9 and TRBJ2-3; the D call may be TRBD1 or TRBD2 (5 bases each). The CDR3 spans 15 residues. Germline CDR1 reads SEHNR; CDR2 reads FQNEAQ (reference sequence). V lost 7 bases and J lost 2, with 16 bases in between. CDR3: CASTSGASYTDTQYF. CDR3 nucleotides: TGTGCCAGCACCTCCGGGGCCAGTTACACAGATACGCAGTATTTT.

The CDR3 loop reads CASSEAFGVGVEQYF. CDR3 bases: TGTGCCAGCAGTGAAGCTTTCGGGGTTGGGGTCGAGCAGTACTTC. The V gene is TRBV6-1, the J gene TRBJ2-7, with D perhaps TRBD2 (5 bases). The CDR3 is 15 amino acids. Germline lookup yields CDR1 MNHNS and CDR2 SASEGT. V shed 0 bases and J shed 6 bases, with 15 bases lying between them.

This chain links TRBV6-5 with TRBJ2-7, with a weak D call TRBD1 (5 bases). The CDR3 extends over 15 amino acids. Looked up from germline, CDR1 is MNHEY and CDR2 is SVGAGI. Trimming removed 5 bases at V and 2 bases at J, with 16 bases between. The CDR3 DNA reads TGTGCCAGCAGTCCATGGCAGGGCCCTCCCTACGAGCAGTACTTC. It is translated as CASSPWQGPPYEQYF.